This T cell receptor (beta chain) was recovered during a study of breast tumors, draining lymph nodes, adjacent tissues. Study results and limitations: Tumor and nontumor repertoires were significantly more similar in luminal-like than in basal-like breast cancer. Tumor T cell lymph node origin was a supported hypothesis, not proven. Tumors had less TCR diversity than lymph nodes, more than nontumor tissue. Data fit most tumor T cells coming from lymph node, expanding in tumor.

Points on this clonotype: Antigen unknown. Germline is not matched at one junction end, which may reflect a read error.

TCRdb called the multiplex PCR reads again in MiXCR, with one record for every CDR3 protein. The data hold about 15,000 distinct CDR3 sequences, with around 50% observed a single time. The CDR3 totals 17 residues. Germline V gene sequence: CDR1 SGHTA, CDR2 FQGTGA. The chain has TRBV7-3 and TRBJ2-3; 8 bases fit TRBD2. Sequencing was done on a sample of tumor-adjacent breast tissue. The TCR originated in a female donor with breast cancer. Some clones in this sample may be carry-over from other donors' samples. The DNA of the CDR3 is TGTGCCGGCAGCTTAACCCCACGCGGGGGGCTCACAGATCCGCAGTATTTT. Amino acids: CAGSLTPRGGLTDPQYF.